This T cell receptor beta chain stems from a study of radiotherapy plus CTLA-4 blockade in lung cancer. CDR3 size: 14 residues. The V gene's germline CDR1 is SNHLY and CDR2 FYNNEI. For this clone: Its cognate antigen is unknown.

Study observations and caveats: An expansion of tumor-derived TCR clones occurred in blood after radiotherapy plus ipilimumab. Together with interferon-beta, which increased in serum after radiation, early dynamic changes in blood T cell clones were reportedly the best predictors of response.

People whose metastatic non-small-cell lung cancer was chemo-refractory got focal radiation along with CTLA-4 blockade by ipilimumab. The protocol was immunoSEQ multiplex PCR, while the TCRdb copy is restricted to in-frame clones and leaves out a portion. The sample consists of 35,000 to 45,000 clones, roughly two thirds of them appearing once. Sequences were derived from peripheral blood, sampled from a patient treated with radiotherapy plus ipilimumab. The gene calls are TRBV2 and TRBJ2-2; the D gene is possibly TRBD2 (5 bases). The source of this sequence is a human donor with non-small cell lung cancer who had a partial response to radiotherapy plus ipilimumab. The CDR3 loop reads CATTSYGDTGELFF. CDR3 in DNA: TGTGCAACCACAAGCTACGGGGACACCGGGGAGCTGTTTTTT.